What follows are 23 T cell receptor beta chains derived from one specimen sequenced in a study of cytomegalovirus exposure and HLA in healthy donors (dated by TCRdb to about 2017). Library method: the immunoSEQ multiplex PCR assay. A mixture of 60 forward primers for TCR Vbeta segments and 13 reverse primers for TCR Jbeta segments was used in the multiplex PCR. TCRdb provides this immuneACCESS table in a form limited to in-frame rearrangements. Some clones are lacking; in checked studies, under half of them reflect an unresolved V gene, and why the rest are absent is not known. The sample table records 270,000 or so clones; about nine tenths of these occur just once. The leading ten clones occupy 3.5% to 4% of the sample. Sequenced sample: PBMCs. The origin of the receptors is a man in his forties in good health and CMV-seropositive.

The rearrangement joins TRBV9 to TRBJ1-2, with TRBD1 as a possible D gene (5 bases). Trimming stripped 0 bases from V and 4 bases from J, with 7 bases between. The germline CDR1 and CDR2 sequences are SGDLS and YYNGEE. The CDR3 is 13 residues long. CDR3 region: CASSVGGGYGYTF. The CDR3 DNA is TGTGCCAGCAGCGTAGGGGGCGGCTATGGCTACACCTTC.

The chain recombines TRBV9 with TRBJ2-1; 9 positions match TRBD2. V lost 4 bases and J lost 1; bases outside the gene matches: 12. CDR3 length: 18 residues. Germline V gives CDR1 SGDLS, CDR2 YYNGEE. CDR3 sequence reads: CASSPRVGGRGSYNEQFF. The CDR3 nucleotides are TGTGCCAGCAGCCCCCGGGTTGGCGGGAGGGGGTCCTACAATGAGCAGTTCTTC.

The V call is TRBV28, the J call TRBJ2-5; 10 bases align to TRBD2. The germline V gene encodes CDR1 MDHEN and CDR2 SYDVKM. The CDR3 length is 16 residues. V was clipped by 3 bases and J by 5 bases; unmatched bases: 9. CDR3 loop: CASSFRGLAGVETQYF. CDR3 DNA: TGTGCCAGCAGTTTCCGGGGCCTAGCGGGAGTGGAGACCCAGTACTTC.

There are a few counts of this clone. CDR3: CASSRLISNQPQHF. The CDR3 coding sequence is TGTGCCAGTAGTAGACTGATTAGCAATCAGCCCCAGCATTTT. J is TRBJ1-5 and V is TRBV19; D uncertain. The V end lost 4 bases, the J end lost 0 bases, and 7 bases lay between the germline ends. The CDR3 length is 14 residues. CDR1 and CDR2 from the germline V gene are LNHDA and SQIVND (reference sequence).

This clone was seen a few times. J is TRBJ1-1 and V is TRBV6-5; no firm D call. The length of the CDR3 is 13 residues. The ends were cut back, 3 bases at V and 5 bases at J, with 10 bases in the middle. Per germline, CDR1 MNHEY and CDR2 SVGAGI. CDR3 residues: CASSYEVGTEAFF. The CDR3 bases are TGTGCCAGCAGTTATGAGGTCGGAACTGAAGCTTTCTTT.

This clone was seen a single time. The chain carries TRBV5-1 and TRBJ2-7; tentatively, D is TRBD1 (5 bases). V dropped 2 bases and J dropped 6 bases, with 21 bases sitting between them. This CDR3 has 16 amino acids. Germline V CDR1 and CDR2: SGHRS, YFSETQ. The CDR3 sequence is CASSLGFRQTPVEQYF. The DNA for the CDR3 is TGCGCCAGCAGCTTAGGTTTTAGACAGACACCTGTCGAGCAGTACTTC.

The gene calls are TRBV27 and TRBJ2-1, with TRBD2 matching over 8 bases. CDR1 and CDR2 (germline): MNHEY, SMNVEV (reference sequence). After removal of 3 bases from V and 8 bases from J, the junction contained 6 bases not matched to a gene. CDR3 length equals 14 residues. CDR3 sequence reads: CASSFGTRLYEQFF. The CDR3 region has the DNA TGTGCCAGCAGTTTCGGGACTAGGTTGTATGAGCAGTTCTTC.

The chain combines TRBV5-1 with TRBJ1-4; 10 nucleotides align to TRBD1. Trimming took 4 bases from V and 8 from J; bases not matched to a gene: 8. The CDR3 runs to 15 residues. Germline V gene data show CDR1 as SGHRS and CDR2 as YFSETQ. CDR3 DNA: TGCGCCAGCAGCCCCCGGGACAGGGGTAGAGAAAAACTGTTTTTT. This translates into CASSPRDRGREKLFF. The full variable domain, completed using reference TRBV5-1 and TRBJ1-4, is KAGVTQTPRYLIKTRGQQVTLSCSPISGHRSVSWYQQTPGQGLQFLFEYFSETQRNKGNFPGRFSGRQFSNSRSEMNVSTLELGDSALYLCASSPRDRGREKLFFGSGTQLSVL.

CDR3 nucleotide sequence: TGCGCCAGCAGCTTGGACAGGGAGGGAACTGAAGCTTTCTTT. This translates into CASSLDREGTEAFF. This chain connects TRBV5-1 to TRBJ1-1; weak D call: TRBD1 (6 bases). CDR3 length: 14 amino acids. CDR1 and CDR2 (germline): SGHRS, YFSETQ. Trimming cost V 0 bases and J 5 bases, with 11 bases left between them.

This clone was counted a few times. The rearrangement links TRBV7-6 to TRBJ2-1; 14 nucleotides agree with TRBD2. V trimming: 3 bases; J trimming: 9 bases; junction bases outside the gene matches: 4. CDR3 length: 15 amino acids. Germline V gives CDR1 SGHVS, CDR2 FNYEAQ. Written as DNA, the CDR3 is TGTGCCAGCAGCTTGGGACTAGCGGGAGCCGGTGAGCAGTTCTTC. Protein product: CASSLGLAGAGEQFF.

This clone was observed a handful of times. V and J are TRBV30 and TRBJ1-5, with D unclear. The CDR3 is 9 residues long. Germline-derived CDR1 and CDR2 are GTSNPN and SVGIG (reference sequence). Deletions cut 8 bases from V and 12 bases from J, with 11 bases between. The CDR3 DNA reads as TGTGCCCCCCTAAGTCTCCAGCATTTT. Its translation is CAPLSLQHF.

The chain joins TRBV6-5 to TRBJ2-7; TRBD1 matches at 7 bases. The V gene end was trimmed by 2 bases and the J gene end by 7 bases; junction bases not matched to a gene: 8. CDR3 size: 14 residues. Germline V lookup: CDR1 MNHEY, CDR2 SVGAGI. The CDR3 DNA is TGTGCCAGCAGTTACCGCAGGGGGAATGGGGAGCAGTACTTC. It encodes CASSYRRGNGEQYF.

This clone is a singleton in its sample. The CDR3 region has the DNA TGCGCCAGCAGCCGGCCGGAGGCAGGCGCAAATGAAAAACTGTTTTTT. The encoded protein is CASSRPEAGANEKLFF. This chain uses TRBV5-1 with TRBJ1-4; D is unresolved. Trimming stripped 4 bases from V and 5 bases from J, with 18 bases between. This CDR3 is 16 amino acids long. Germline values: CDR1 SGHRS, CDR2 YFSETQ.

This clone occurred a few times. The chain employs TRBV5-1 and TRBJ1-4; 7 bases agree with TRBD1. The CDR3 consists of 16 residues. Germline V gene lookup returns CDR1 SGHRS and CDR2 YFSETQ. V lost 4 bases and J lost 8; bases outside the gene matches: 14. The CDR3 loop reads CASSPTSAGGHEKLFF. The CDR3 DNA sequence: TGCGCCAGCAGCCCCACAAGTGCAGGGGGTCACGAAAAACTGTTTTTT.

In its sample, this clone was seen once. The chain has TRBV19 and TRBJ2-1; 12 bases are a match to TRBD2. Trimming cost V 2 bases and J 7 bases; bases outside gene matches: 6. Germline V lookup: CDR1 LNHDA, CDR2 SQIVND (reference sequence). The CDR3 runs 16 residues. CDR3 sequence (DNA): TGTGCCAGTAGTATACTAGCGGGAGGGCCTGGTAATGAGCAGTTCTTC. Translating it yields CASSILAGGPGNEQFF.

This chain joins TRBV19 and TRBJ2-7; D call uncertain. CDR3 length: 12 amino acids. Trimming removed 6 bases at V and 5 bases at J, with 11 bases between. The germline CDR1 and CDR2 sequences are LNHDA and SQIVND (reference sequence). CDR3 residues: CASRLGLDEQYF. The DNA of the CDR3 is TGTGCCAGTAGGCTGGGCCTCGACGAGCAGTACTTC.

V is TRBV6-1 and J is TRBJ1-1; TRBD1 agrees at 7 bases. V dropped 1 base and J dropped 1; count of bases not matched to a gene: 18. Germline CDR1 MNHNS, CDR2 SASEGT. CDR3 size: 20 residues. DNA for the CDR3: TGTGCCAGCAGTGAAGGGGTTGTAGGTTTCACCGGGACAGCGAACACTGAAGCTTTCTTT. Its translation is CASSEGVVGFTGTANTEAFF.

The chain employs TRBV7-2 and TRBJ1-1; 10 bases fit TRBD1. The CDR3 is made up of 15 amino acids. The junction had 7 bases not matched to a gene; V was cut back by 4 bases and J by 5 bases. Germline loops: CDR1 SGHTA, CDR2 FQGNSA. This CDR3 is CASSSDRGRGTEAFF. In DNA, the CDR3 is TGTGCCAGCAGCTCCGACAGGGGGCGCGGTACTGAAGCTTTCTTT. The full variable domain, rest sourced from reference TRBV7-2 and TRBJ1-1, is GAGVSQSPSNKVTEKGKDVELRCDPISGHTALYWYRQSLGQGLEFLIYFQGNSAPDKSGLPSDRFSAERTGGSVSTLTIQRTQQEDSAVYLCASSSDRGRGTEAFFGQGTRLTVV.

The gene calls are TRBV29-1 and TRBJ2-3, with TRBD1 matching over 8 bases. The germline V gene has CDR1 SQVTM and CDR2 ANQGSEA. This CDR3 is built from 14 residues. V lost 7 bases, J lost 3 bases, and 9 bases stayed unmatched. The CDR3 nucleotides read TGCAGCGGCCGAACAGGGGGTGGAACAGATACGCAGTATTTT. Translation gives CSGRTGGGTDTQYF.

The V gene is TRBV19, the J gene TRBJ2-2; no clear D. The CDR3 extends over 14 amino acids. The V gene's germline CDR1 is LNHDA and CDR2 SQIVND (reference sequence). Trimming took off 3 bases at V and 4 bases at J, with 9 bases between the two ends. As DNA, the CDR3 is TGTGCCAGTAGTATCAGTGGCCTCACCGGGGAGCTGTTTTTT. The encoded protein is CASSISGLTGELFF.

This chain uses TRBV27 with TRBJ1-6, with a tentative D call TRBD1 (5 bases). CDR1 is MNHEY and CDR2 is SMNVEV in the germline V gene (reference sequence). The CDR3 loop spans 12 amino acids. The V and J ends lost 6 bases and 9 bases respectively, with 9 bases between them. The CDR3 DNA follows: TGTGCCAGCAGCCCCAGGGCTTCACCCCTCCACTTT. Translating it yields CASSPRASPLHF.

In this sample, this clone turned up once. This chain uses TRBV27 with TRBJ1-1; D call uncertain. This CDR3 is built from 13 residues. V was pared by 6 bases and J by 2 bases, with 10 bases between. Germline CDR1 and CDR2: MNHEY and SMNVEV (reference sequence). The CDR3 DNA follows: TGTGCCAGCAGGGACCGGGATAACACTGAAGCTTTCTTT. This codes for CASRDRDNTEAFF.

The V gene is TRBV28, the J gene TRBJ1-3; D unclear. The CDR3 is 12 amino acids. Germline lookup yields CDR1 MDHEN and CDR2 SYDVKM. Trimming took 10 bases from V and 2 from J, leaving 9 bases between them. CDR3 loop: CANGVAGNTIYF. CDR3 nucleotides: TGTGCCAACGGGGTAGCTGGAAACACCATATATTTT.